These T cell receptor beta chains were read from a single sample in a study of tumor-infiltrating lymphocytes in primary liver carcinoma. TCRdb re-called the multiplex PCR reads with MiXCR, one entry per CDR3 protein. This sample has 180,000 or so distinct CDR3 sequences, with about 60% found just once. The sequenced material came from peripheral blood. Receptors were obtained from a man aged 35-49 years with primary liver carcinoma and hepatitis B virus infection. CDR3s include the opening cysteine and the closing phenylalanine or tryptophan. Fields, in order: J gene, clone size, CDR3 length, D gene, V gene, CDR3 DNA, CDR3 protein. The D gene is left open where the match is weak. Rows may omit the clone size; those that give it use once, few, many or a size class.

j_call: TRBJ1-1; clone_size: many; cdr3_length: 11; d_call: .; v_call: TRBV29-1; cdr3_nt: TGCAGCGTTTTCACGAACACTGAAGCTTTCTTT; cdr3_aa: CSVFTNTEAFF
j_call: TRBJ1-1; clone_size: .; cdr3_length: 13; d_call: .; v_call: TRBV11-2; cdr3_nt: TGCGCCAGCAGCTTCGGAGATTGGACTGAAGCTTTCTTT; cdr3_aa: CASSFGDWTEAFF
j_call: TRBJ2-5; clone_size: .; cdr3_length: 14; d_call: .; v_call: TRBV4-2; cdr3_nt: TGTGCCAGCAGCCAAGCAGCACAGCAAGAGACCCAGTACTTC; cdr3_aa: CASSQAAQQETQYF
j_call: TRBJ1-1; clone_size: .; cdr3_length: 12; d_call: TRBD1; v_call: TRBV12-5; cdr3_nt: TGTGCTACTGGTCTCGGACAGGGCGCAGCTTTCTTT; cdr3_aa: CATGLGQGAAFF
j_call: TRBJ2-1; clone_size: .; cdr3_length: 13; d_call: .; v_call: TRBV10-3; cdr3_nt: TGTGCCATCAGTGAGGACCGTTACAATGAGCAGTTCTTC; cdr3_aa: CAISEDRYNEQFF
j_call: TRBJ2-7; clone_size: many; cdr3_length: 17; d_call: .; v_call: TRBV11-2; cdr3_nt: TGTGCCAGCAGCTTAGTGGTAGGAGGGCCCCTATTCTACGAGCAGTACTTC; cdr3_aa: CASSLVVGGPLFYEQYF
j_call: TRBJ1-2; clone_size: few; cdr3_length: 12; d_call: .; v_call: TRBV29-1; cdr3_nt: TGCAGCGTTGCGGACCCCAACTATGGCTACACCTTC; cdr3_aa: CSVADPNYGYTF
j_call: TRBJ2-5; clone_size: .; cdr3_length: 15; d_call: TRBD1; v_call: TRBV5-5; cdr3_nt: TGTGCCAGCAGCTTGGAAGGTCAGGGGGCAGAGGCCCAGTACTTC; cdr3_aa: CASSLEGQGAEAQYF
j_call: TRBJ1-4; clone_size: few; cdr3_length: 13; d_call: .; v_call: TRBV12-3/TRBV12-4; cdr3_nt: TGTGCCAGCAGTCCAGTTCAGGGGGAAAAACTGTTTTTT; cdr3_aa: CASSPVQGEKLFF
j_call: TRBJ2-7; clone_size: .; cdr3_length: 14; d_call: .; v_call: TRBV11-2; cdr3_nt: TGTGCCATCAGCTTAGTTGGGGGCTCCTACGAGCAGTACTTT; cdr3_aa: CAISLVGGSYEQYF
j_call: TRBJ2-7; clone_size: .; cdr3_length: 13; d_call: TRBD2; v_call: TRBV12-3/TRBV12-4; cdr3_nt: TGTGCCAGCAGTCCGGGACTAGCGCGGGAGCAGTACTTC; cdr3_aa: CASSPGLAREQYF
j_call: TRBJ2-5; clone_size: many; cdr3_length: 18; d_call: TRBD2; v_call: TRBV12-5; cdr3_nt: TGTGCTAGTGGTTTGTTTGCGGGGACTAGCGGGAGTGGGGAGACCCAGTACTTC; cdr3_aa: CASGLFAGTSGSGETQYF
j_call: TRBJ1-1; clone_size: .; cdr3_length: 15; d_call: TRBD1; v_call: TRBV5-4; cdr3_nt: TGTGCCAGCAGCTTGGGGGGGACAGTGAACACTGAAGCTTTCTTT; cdr3_aa: CASSLGGTVNTEAFF
j_call: TRBJ1-2; clone_size: few; cdr3_length: 17; d_call: .; v_call: TRBV4-1; cdr3_nt: TGCGCCAGCAGCCAAGGTTTAAGGGACACAAGAAACTATGGCTACACCTTC; cdr3_aa: CASSQGLRDTRNYGYTF
j_call: TRBJ1-2; clone_size: .; cdr3_length: 16; d_call: .; v_call: TRBV10-3; cdr3_nt: TGTGCCATCAGTGGTGATACAGCGAAATTTAACTATGGCTACACCTTC; cdr3_aa: CAISGDTAKFNYGYTF
j_call: TRBJ2-7; clone_size: .; cdr3_length: 15; d_call: .; v_call: TRBV28; cdr3_nt: TGTGCCAGCAGTCCCGGACTCACTTATGGCTACGAGCAGTACTTC; cdr3_aa: CASSPGLTYGYEQYF
j_call: TRBJ2-7; clone_size: .; cdr3_length: 18; d_call: TRBD2; v_call: TRBV6-6; cdr3_nt: TGTGCCAGCAGTTACTCGAAGGGGACTAGCGGGAGAGGCTACGAGCAGTACTTC; cdr3_aa: CASSYSKGTSGRGYEQYF
j_call: TRBJ2-3; clone_size: .; cdr3_length: 12; d_call: .; v_call: TRBV6-1; cdr3_nt: TGTGCCAGCAGCGATGTACGAGATACGCAGTATTTT; cdr3_aa: CASSDVRDTQYF
j_call: TRBJ2-5; clone_size: .; cdr3_length: 13; d_call: .; v_call: TRBV6-5; cdr3_nt: TGTGCCAGCAGTTCCTCACGGGTGGAGACCCAGTACTTC; cdr3_aa: CASSSSRVETQYF
j_call: TRBJ2-7; clone_size: few; cdr3_length: 16; d_call: .; v_call: TRBV6-1; cdr3_nt: TGTGCCAGCAGTGAAAAGGGGAGCGGCCCCTCCTACGAGCAGTACTTC; cdr3_aa: CASSEKGSGPSYEQYF
j_call: TRBJ2-7; clone_size: .; cdr3_length: 15; d_call: .; v_call: TRBV6-5; cdr3_nt: TGTGCCAGCAGTTACTCGCCCCAGGGTGACTACGAGCAGTACTTC; cdr3_aa: CASSYSPQGDYEQYF
j_call: TRBJ2-5; clone_size: .; cdr3_length: 16; d_call: TRBD1; v_call: TRBV5-4; cdr3_nt: TGTGCCAGCAGCTTGGTAGGGACAGGGGGCGAGAAGACCCAGTACTTC; cdr3_aa: CASSLVGTGGEKTQYF
j_call: TRBJ2-7; clone_size: few; cdr3_length: 14; d_call: TRBD2; v_call: TRBV12-3/TRBV12-4; cdr3_nt: TGTGCCAGCGGGGAGGGGCACAGCTCCTACGAGCAGTACTTC; cdr3_aa: CASGEGHSSYEQYF
j_call: TRBJ1-1; clone_size: .; cdr3_length: 15; d_call: TRBD1; v_call: TRBV12-3/TRBV12-4; cdr3_nt: TGTGCCAGCAGTACTACCGGGACAGGGGTCACTGAAGCTTGCTTT; cdr3_aa: CASSTTGTGVTEACF
j_call: TRBJ2-2; clone_size: few; cdr3_length: 15; d_call: TRBD2; v_call: TRBV6-6; cdr3_nt: TGTGCCAGCACCGGGACTAGTTTTGGGACCGGGGAGCTGTTTTTT; cdr3_aa: CASTGTSFGTGELFF
j_call: TRBJ1-2; clone_size: .; cdr3_length: 14; d_call: TRBD1; v_call: TRBV7-9; cdr3_nt: TGTGCCAGCAGTTTCCCGGGACAGGGATCTGGCTACACCTTC; cdr3_aa: CASSFPGQGSGYTF
j_call: TRBJ2-1; clone_size: few; cdr3_length: 14; d_call: TRBD1; v_call: TRBV6-5; cdr3_nt: TGTGCCAGCAGCCAGCGCAGGGGGCTAGATGAGCAGTTCTTC; cdr3_aa: CASSQRRGLDEQFF
j_call: TRBJ2-7; clone_size: .; cdr3_length: 12; d_call: .; v_call: TRBV29-1; cdr3_nt: TGCGGCGTTGATGTAACGGGAGCCGAGCAGTACTTC; cdr3_aa: CGVDVTGAEQYF
j_call: TRBJ2-7; clone_size: many; cdr3_length: 17; d_call: TRBD1; v_call: TRBV11-2; cdr3_nt: TGTGCCAGCAGTTACCGGGACAGGGATATGAAACTCTACGAGCAGTACTTC; cdr3_aa: CASSYRDRDMKLYEQYF